Only a few counts were recorded for the clone carrying this TCR beta chain. Its antigen is unknown. Researchers ran the PCR with 60 Vbeta and 13 Jbeta primers. Using immunoSEQ multiplex PCR, the repertoire was profiled, and TCRdb retains in-frame clones only, with some absent. The table lists approximately 150,000 clones, about 80% of them singletons. The record originates from a study of cytomegalovirus exposure and HLA in healthy donors. Study conclusions and caveats: The likely origin of a cluster of highly shared sequence variants was a sequencing artifact.

The germline V gene encodes CDR1 LNHDA and CDR2 SQIVND (reference sequence). The CDR3 contains 15 residues. Losses at the gene ends were 7 bases for V and 0 bases for J; bases not matched to a gene: 5. What was sequenced was PBMCs. The chain has TRBV19 and TRBJ1-5; 8 bases fit TRBD1. The source of this sequence is a man in his thirties or forties in good health and CMV-seronegative. CDR3 region: CASKGGQVSNQPQHF. The DNA for the CDR3 is TGTGCCAGTAAGGGGGGACAGGTTAGCAATCAGCCCCAGCATTTT. The variable domain in full, with the rest retrieved from reference TRBV19 and TRBJ1-5, is DGGITQSPKYLFRKEGQNVTLSCEQNLNHDAMYWYRQDPGQGLRLIYYSQIVNDFQKGDIAEGYSVSREKKESFPLTVTSAQKNPTAFYLCASKGGQVSNQPQHFGDGTRLSIL.